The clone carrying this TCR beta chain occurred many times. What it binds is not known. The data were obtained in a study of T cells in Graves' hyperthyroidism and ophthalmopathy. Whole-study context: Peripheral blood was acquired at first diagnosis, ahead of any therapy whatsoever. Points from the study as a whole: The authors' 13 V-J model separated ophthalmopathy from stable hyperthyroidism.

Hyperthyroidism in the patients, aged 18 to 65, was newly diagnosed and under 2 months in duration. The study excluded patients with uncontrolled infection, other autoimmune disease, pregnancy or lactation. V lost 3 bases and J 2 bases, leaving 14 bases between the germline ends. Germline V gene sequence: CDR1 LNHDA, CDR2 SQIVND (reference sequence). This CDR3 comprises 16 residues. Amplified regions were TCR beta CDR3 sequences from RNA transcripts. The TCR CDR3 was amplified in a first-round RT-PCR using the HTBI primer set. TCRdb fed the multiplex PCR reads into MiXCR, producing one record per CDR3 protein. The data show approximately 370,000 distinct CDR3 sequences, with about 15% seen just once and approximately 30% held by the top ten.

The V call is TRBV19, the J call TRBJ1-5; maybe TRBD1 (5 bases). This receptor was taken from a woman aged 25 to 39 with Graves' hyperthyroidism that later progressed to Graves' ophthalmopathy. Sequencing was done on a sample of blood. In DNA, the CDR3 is TGTGCCAGTAGTATCGTAGGGGACGTGGGCAATCAGCCCCAGCATTTT. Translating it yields CASSIVGDVGNQPQHF.